This entry is about one T cell receptor beta chain. Its antigen is unidentified. This entry comes from a study of graft-versus-host responses after intestinal transplantation. Looking at the study overall: Each of the recipients got a multivisceral, liver-intestinal, or isolated intestinal transplant. After anti-thymocyte globulin induction, recipients took tacrolimus and steroids for about 3 years.

Per germline, CDR1 SEHNR and CDR2 FQNEAQ (reference sequence). Trimming removed 5 bases at V and 3 bases at J, with 21 bases between. The CDR3 consists of 17 residues. To release intraepithelial and lamina propria lymphocytes, the graft tissue was processed. Study-wide results and caveats: Some patients had graft-donor T cell macrochimerism, and their allografts showed high graft-versus-host to host-versus-graft clonal ratios. Some GvH clones were seen earlier in gut or blood, suggesting intestinal origin.

Here immunoSEQ multiplex PCR was the method, and the copy in TCRdb shows in-frame clones only, minus some. The sample contains some 40,000 clones, roughly 90% of which appear only once. Material: ileum tissue, obtained almost 210 days after intestinal transplant. This clonotype was obtained from a human patient who received an intestinal transplant, so some T cells may come from the graft donor. This sequence joins TRBV7-9 and TRBJ2-3, with D maybe TRBD1 (6 bases). The CDR3 nucleotides are TGTGCCAGCAGCCCCGTAAGTCAGGGGATAAGGACAGATACGCAGTATTTT. Amino acid sequence: CASSPVSQGIRTDTQYF.